Listed below are T cell receptor beta chains from one sample, sequenced in a study of monozygotic twins with inflammatory bowel disease. Each CDR3 protein gets one entry in TCRdb, which reprocessed the 5' RACE reads and gives no DNA. Its table lists about 110,000 distinct CDR3 sequences. Source material: blood. These receptors were taken from a human donor with ulcerative colitis or Crohn's disease, or a healthy co-twin of an affected twin (not recorded which). Each CDR3 is given with its conserved first and last residue. Each record gives: clone size, V gene, J gene, CDR3 protein. Expanded clones are given a class, and other clones once, few, many or no size at all.

medium-sized,TRBV7-2,TRBJ1-5,CASSPGGEYQPQHF
-,TRBV12-3/TRBV12-4,TRBJ2-1,CASSSRPQGDNEQFF
-,TRBV28,TRBJ1-4,CASNLQGRVEKLFF
-,TRBV18,TRBJ2-1,CASSPALAGGNEQFF
-,TRBV6-2/TRBV6-3,TRBJ2-7,CASSGRDRSYEQYF
-,TRBV20-1,TRBJ2-6,CSARGAGANVLTF
-,TRBV24-1,TRBJ2-7,CATSDLVSPYEQYF
-,TRBV7-2,TRBJ2-3,CASSPSLAGATDTQYF
-,TRBV12-3/TRBV12-4,TRBJ2-5,CASSPRGDGQETQYF
-,TRBV7-9,TRBJ2-5,CASSLIREGETQYF
-,TRBV6-6,TRBJ1-6,CASSYSGQGGIF
-,TRBV29-1,TRBJ1-3,CSVEGDLWQGANTIYF
-,TRBV6-5,TRBJ1-1,CASSYAGGDTEAFF
-,TRBV20-1,TRBJ1-5,CSGLSGGVQPQHF
-,TRBV7-2,TRBJ1-4,CTSSSPPNEKLFF
-,TRBV6-1,TRBJ1-2,CASSPEQLTGGNTF
-,TRBV13,TRBJ2-1,CASKGLVFNEQFF
-,TRBV20-1,TRBJ2-5,CSARGQGDSETQYF
-,TRBV7-2,TRBJ2-7,CASSKTTGTYEQYF
-,TRBV20-1,TRBJ2-2,CSVRGGTANTGELFF
-,TRBV28,TRBJ2-7,CASSITTEPYEQYF
-,TRBV19,TRBJ2-1,CASAGDRAYNEQFF
-,TRBV18,TRBJ2-7,CASSPPLTYEQYF
-,TRBV2,TRBJ2-1,CASSATSGVRGEQFF
-,TRBV12-3/TRBV12-4,TRBJ2-2,CASSRWADTGELFF
-,TRBV2,TRBJ2-5,CATKDRSGTQYF
-,TRBV6-5,TRBJ2-7,CASSLEDVARGLFGREQYF
-,TRBV27,TRBJ2-3,CASSLQGADTQYF
-,TRBV7-2,TRBJ2-2,CASTFHTGELFF
-,TRBV5-4,TRBJ2-4,CASSPRAGGQLAKNIQYF
-,TRBV27,TRBJ2-1,CASSLGRNNEQFF
-,TRBV29-1,TRBJ1-1,CSVEGQGRNTEAFF
-,TRBV4-3,TRBJ2-2,CASSMRHPPVYTGELFF
-,TRBV28,TRBJ2-7,CASRDRDTLYEQYF
-,TRBV20-1,TRBJ2-3,CSALARDNTNTQYF
-,TRBV7-2,TRBJ1-2,CASSLGGSNYGYTF
-,TRBV5-1,TRBJ2-2,CASSLDTGELFF
-,TRBV9,TRBJ1-1,CASTAQGLNTEAFF
-,TRBV20-1,TRBJ1-4,CSATWDREEKLFF